Listed below are T cell receptor beta chains from one sample, sequenced in a study of cytomegalovirus exposure and HLA in healthy donors. Here immunoSEQ multiplex PCR was the method, and the copy in TCRdb shows in-frame clones only, minus some. The sample yields around 150,000 clones, less than 95% seen once. The sample comprised PBMCs. Receptors were obtained from a woman aged 18-29 years in good health and CMV-seropositive. CDR3s include the opening cysteine and the closing phenylalanine or tryptophan. D genes are given only for firm matches. A row's size may be missing; if present it is once, few, many or a size class.

V,size,J,length,D,DNA,CDR3
TRBV15,.,TRBJ2-3,19,TRBD1,TGTGCCACCAGCAGACTCCCCCAGGGGACAGGTGGGCTCACAGATACGCAGTATTTT,CATSRLPQGTGGLTDTQYF
TRBV19,.,TRBJ1-1,13,.,TGTGCCAGTAGTTTTCTCGGGAGGACTGAAGCTTTCTTT,CASSFLGRTEAFF
TRBV6-5,once,TRBJ1-1,13,TRBD1,TGTGCCAGCAGCCAAACAGGGGGCGCGACCGCTTTCTTT,CASSQTGGATAFF
TRBV13,.,TRBJ1-2,14,TRBD1,TGTGCCAGCAGCCCAGGGACAGGGAGGGATGGCTACACCTTC,CASSPGTGRDGYTF
TRBV30,.,TRBJ1-1,14,.,TGTGCCTGGAGCGGACTGAAGGGCAGCACTGAAGCTTTCTTT,CAWSGLKGSTEAFF
TRBV7-3,.,TRBJ2-1,15,TRBD2,TGTGCCAGCAGCTTACGGCTAGCGGTATACAATGAGCAGTTCTTC,CASSLRLAVYNEQFF
TRBV2,.,TRBJ2-1,16,TRBD2,TGTGCCAGCCAGGGAGGGAGGACTAGAACCTTCAATGAGCAGTTCTTC,CASQGGRTRTFNEQFF
TRBV30,.,TRBJ1-2,13,.,TGTGCCTGGAGTTCAAAGGCGGACTATGGCTACACCTTC,CAWSSKADYGYTF
TRBV9,.,TRBJ2-2,18,TRBD2,TGTGCCAGCAGCGTAGTGGCGGGAGGCGAAACAGCCACCGGGGAGCTGTTTTTT,CASSVVAGGETATGELFF
TRBV6-5,.,TRBJ1-5,15,.,TGTGCCAGCAGCTCCGGACAGTATAGCAATCAGCCCCAGCATTTT,CASSSGQYSNQPQHF
TRBV4-1,.,TRBJ2-7,14,TRBD1,TGCGCCAGCAGCCCTAGACAGGGGGCTCACGAGCAGTACTTC,CASSPRQGAHEQYF
TRBV28,.,TRBJ1-5,19,TRBD1,TGTGCCAGCAGTTTATTAGTTTTGGGAGACAGGGCGCTCAATCAGCCCCAGCATTTT,CASSLLVLGDRALNQPQHF
TRBV2,.,TRBJ1-1,15,TRBD1,TGTGCCAGCAGTGAACGGGGACAGCCGGAGGTTGAAGCTTTCTTT,CASSERGQPEVEAFF
TRBV5-4,.,TRBJ2-7,16,TRBD2,TGTGCCAGCAGCATGGGACTAGCGGGGGGCCTCTACGAGCAGTACTTC,CASSMGLAGGLYEQYF
TRBV6-7,.,TRBJ2-1,12,.,TGTGCCAGAGACCGGGACTCACATGAGCAGTTCTTC,CARDRDSHEQFF
TRBV7-9,.,TRBJ1-3,16,.,TGTGCCAGCATGCATCCGTACAGGCCCTCTGGAAACACCATATATTTT,CASMHPYRPSGNTIYF
TRBV29-1,once,TRBJ1-1,12,.,TGCAGCGCACGAGGACAGAACACTGAAGCTTTCTTT,CSARGQNTEAFF
TRBV5-1,once,TRBJ2-1,17,TRBD2,TGCGCCAGCAGTTACAGTACTAGCGGGAGGGCCACGTATGAGCAGTTCTTC,CASSYSTSGRATYEQFF
TRBV19,few,TRBJ1-5,16,TRBD1,TGTGCCAGTAGTCCCCCAGGGGGCGCCCTCAATCAGCCCCAGCATTTT,CASSPPGGALNQPQHF
TRBV11-2,.,TRBJ2-1,16,.,TGTGCCAGCAGCTTAGAATGGGAGTCATCCTACAATGAGCAGTTCTTC,CASSLEWESSYNEQFF
TRBV15,.,TRBJ1-4,15,TRBD1,TGTGCCACCAGCAGAGTTTTGACAGGGAATGAAAAACTGTTTTTT,CATSRVLTGNEKLFF
TRBV9,.,TRBJ2-1,16,TRBD2,TGTGCCAGCAGCGAGGCGGCGCGGGGGGGTAATAATGAGCAGTTCTTC,CASSEAARGGNNEQFF
TRBV2,few,TRBJ1-6,15,TRBD1,TGTGCCAGCAGGGTGGCAGGGACAGGGAATTCACCCCTCCACTTT,CASRVAGTGNSPLHF
TRBV4-3,.,TRBJ2-1,14,TRBD1,TGCGCCAGCAGCCAAGCACAGGGGGCAGTTGAGCAGTTCTTC,CASSQAQGAVEQFF
TRBV15,.,TRBJ1-1,16,.,TGTGCCACCAGCAGAGAGTGGGCAGGGGAGAACACTGAAGCTTTCTTT,CATSREWAGENTEAFF
TRBV4-2,.,TRBJ2-7,18,TRBD2,TGTGCCAGCAGCCACCCTTGGCGGGTCGGGGGGGCATCCTACGAGCAGTACTTC,CASSHPWRVGGASYEQYF
TRBV5-4,.,TRBJ1-2,15,TRBD1,TGTGCCAGCAGCTTCCCGACAGGGGAGTACTATGGCTACACCTTC,CASSFPTGEYYGYTF